This is a list of T cell receptor beta chains from one sample in a study of blood T cell repertoires in COVID-19. The data were produced by immunoSEQ multiplex PCR, yet TCRdb's version contains in-frame clones alone and is incomplete. This repertoire shows 130,000 or so clones, 75% to 90% found once; its top ten account for 4.3%. The sequenced sample consisted of peripheral blood. All receptors come from a human donor in a cohort sampled during active COVID-19. Each CDR3 is given with its conserved first and last residue. The D gene is left open where the match is weak.

TRBJ2-5	TRBV5-6	12	.	CASTEGGETQYF
TRBJ1-2	TRBV15	14	.	CAVSDGGIGYGYTF
TRBJ2-1	TRBV13	15	TRBD2	CASSLGLAVGDEQFF
TRBJ2-2	TRBV5-1	14	.	CASSFRASTGELFF
TRBJ2-7	TRBV6-5	14	.	CASEAQQGTYEQYF
TRBJ1-4	TRBV4-3	16	TRBD1	CASSQGGGATNEKLFF
TRBJ2-1	TRBV5-4	15	TRBD1	CASSWDRGHGNEQFF
TRBJ2-1	TRBV3-1/TRBV3-2	13	.	CASSQLGANEQFF
TRBJ2-3	TRBV10-2	16	TRBD2	CASSPGTSGNRGTQYF
TRBJ2-1	TRBV7-9	15	TRBD1	CASSFYRGPNNEQFF
TRBJ1-1	TRBV5-4	15	TRBD1	CASSQGALGNTEAFF
TRBJ2-2	TRBV4-3	15	.	CASSQVGGIEGELFF
TRBJ1-2	TRBV7-8	17	.	CASSLLAFTGANYGYTF
TRBJ2-2	TRBV18	12	.	CASSRSGGELFF
TRBJ1-2	TRBV19	16	TRBD1	CASSIFRRGQAEGYTF
TRBJ1-5	TRBV28	20	.	CASSSPLLNNKDARRQPQHF
TRBJ1-1	TRBV6-5	13	.	CAISGIQNTEAFF
TRBJ1-2	TRBV11-2	17	.	CASSERPGTQNNYGYTF
TRBJ1-4	TRBV5-1	19	TRBD1	CASSPLGTVNRGGDEKLFF
TRBJ1-5	TRBV5-6	15	.	CASSFQEALNQPQHF
TRBJ2-3	TRBV11-3	15	.	CASSLGPSPADTQYF
TRBJ1-5	TRBV7-8	17	TRBD1	CASSLDLGTGGNQPQHF
TRBJ2-3	TRBV4-3	15	.	CASSQDALLADTQYF
TRBJ2-1	TRBV10-2	17	TRBD2	CASSTVTSGMLDNEQFF
TRBJ1-1	TRBV9	14	.	CASSVEGRGDRAFF
TRBJ2-1	TRBV11-3	12	TRBD2	CASSLETGGQFF
TRBJ1-2	TRBV5-1	13	.	CASSEGTNYGYTF